Listed here are 31 T cell receptor beta chains from one sample, sequenced in a study of blood T cells in healthy people across ages. Combining a sample-barcoded 5' primer with a J-beta primer mix, a second PCR ran for 7 to 11 cycles. TCRdb independently ran MiXCR on the 5' RACE reads; one entry per CDR3 protein. The sample includes 850,000 to 1,100,000 distinct CDR3 sequences, roughly two fifths seen only once; the top ten take over 10%. The sequencing sample was made of blood. Every receptor here comes from a man aged 18 to 30 in good health.

The chain combines TRBV6-2 or TRBV6-3 with TRBJ2-3; maybe TRBD2 (5 bases). The ends were cut back, 7 bases at V and 1 base at J, with 18 bases in the middle. Germline-derived CDR1 and CDR2 are MNHEY and SVGEGT. The CDR3 extends over 16 amino acids. CDR3 amino acids: CASTDEGFRGTDTQYF. CDR3 DNA sequence: TGTGCCAGCACCGACGAGGGTTTCCGAGGCACAGATACGCAGTATTTT.

As regards this clonotype: The junction departs from germline at one end; a sequencing error may be responsible. The rearrangement links TRBV2 to TRBJ1-2, with D unresolved. This CDR3 spans 15 amino acids. Germline loops: CDR1 SNHLY, CDR2 FYNNEI. This CDR3 reads CASSEDGVYNYGYTF. CDR3 DNA: TGTGCCAGCAGTGAGGACGGGGTCTATAACTATGGCTACACCTTT.

V and J are TRBV7-3 and TRBJ1-1, with D uncertain. V dropped 2 bases and J dropped 3 bases, with 10 bases sitting between them. Germline values: CDR1 SGHTA, CDR2 FQGTGA. The CDR3 is made up of 14 amino acids. DNA for the CDR3: TGTGCCAGCAGCTTAGATGCGGGATACACTGAAGCTTTCTTT. Its translation: CASSLDAGYTEAFF.

V usage is TRBV6-1 and J usage is TRBJ2-2; 10 bases map to TRBD2. The CDR3 totals 18 residues. Trimming cost V 6 bases and J 0 bases; bases outside gene matches: 10. CDR1 MNHNS and CDR2 SASEGT come from the germline V gene. As DNA, the CDR3 is TGTGCCAGCAGCACCCCGCCTAGCGGGGGTCCGAACACCGGGGAGCTGTTTTTT. Amino acid sequence: CASSTPPSGGPNTGELFF.

This clonotype occurred a few times. The V gene is TRBV25-1, the J gene TRBJ1-2; a weak D match, TRBD1 (6 bases). Per the germline V gene, CDR1 is MGHDK and CDR2 is SYGVNS. Trimming pared 3 bases from V and 7 bases from J, leaving 21 bases between. This CDR3 has 16 residues. CDR3 region: CASSETRTDYISGYTF. The CDR3 DNA reads as TGTGCCAGCAGTGAGACCCGGACAGACTACATATCTGGCTACACCTTC.

This clonotype has at least ten counts. This sequence joins TRBV20-1 and TRBJ2-3; weak D call: TRBD2 (5 bases). This CDR3 contains 13 residues. The germline V and J ends were trimmed by 5 bases and 2 bases, with 11 bases remaining between them. The germline V gene encodes CDR1 DFQATT and CDR2 SNEGSKA (reference sequence). This CDR3 reads CSAPERNTDTQYF. CDR3 sequence (DNA): TGCAGTGCTCCCGAGCGGAACACAGATACGCAGTATTTT.

This clonotype showed up just a few times. V usage is TRBV9 and J usage is TRBJ2-3, with D perhaps TRBD1 (5 bases). V was shortened by 0 bases and J by 0 bases, with 8 bases between the two germline ends. The germline V gene has CDR1 SGDLS and CDR2 YYNGEE. This CDR3 has 15 amino acids. The CDR3 region has the DNA TGTGCCAGCAGCGTAGAGGGGCGGAGCACAGATACGCAGTATTTT. Amino acids: CASSVEGRSTDTQYF.

The CDR3 loop reads CASMTGRSGVEQFF. CDR3 bases: TGTGCCAGCATGACAGGCAGATCGGGGGTTGAGCAGTTCTTC. V usage is TRBV6-6 and J usage is TRBJ2-1, with D tentatively TRBD1 or TRBD2 (6 bases each). The CDR3 consists of 14 residues. Trimming shortened V by 7 bases and J by 9 bases, and 19 bases separated the two germline ends. Germline CDR1 and CDR2: MNHNY and SVGAGI (reference sequence).

This sequence joins TRBV2 and TRBJ2-5, with 13 nucleotides matching TRBD2. Germline CDR1 is SNHLY and CDR2 is FYNNEI. The trim removed 6 bases at V and 1 base at J, leaving 2 bases unmatched. The CDR3 loop spans 15 amino acids. In DNA, the CDR3 is TGTGCCAGCAGCGGGACTAGCGGGGCCCAAGAGACCCAGTACTTC. Protein product: CASSGTSGAQETQYF.

The chain is built from TRBV20-1 and TRBJ2-4; 10 bases match TRBD2. Germline V gene lookup returns CDR1 DFQATT and CDR2 SNEGSKA (reference sequence). The V gene end was trimmed by 3 bases and the J gene end by 4 bases; junction bases not matched to a gene: 6. This CDR3 spans 15 amino acids. DNA of the CDR3: TGCAGTGCTAGCAAGATTAGCGGGAGGAAAAACATTCAGTACTTC. This encodes CSASKISGRKNIQYF.

In its sample, this clonotype was seen a few times. The V call is TRBV9, the J call TRBJ2-5; TRBD2 aligns across 13 bases. Germline values: CDR1 SGDLS, CDR2 YYNGEE. V dropped 2 bases and J dropped 2; count of bases not matched to a gene: 3. The CDR3 extends over 16 amino acids. The CDR3 coding sequence is TGTGCCAGCAGCGTCGGACTAGCGGGGGCACAAGAGACCCAGTACTTC. Translation: CASSVGLAGAQETQYF.

This clonotype was seen at least ten times. CDR3 in DNA: TGTGCCAGCAGTATCCGGGACAGGGGGGATACGCAGTATTTT. Encoded protein: CASSIRDRGDTQYF. The chain combines TRBV12-3 or TRBV12-4 with TRBJ2-3; 11 bases fit TRBD1. V shed 5 bases and J 6 bases; nucleotides not matched to a gene: 4. The CDR3 spans 14 residues.

This clonotype was recorded many times. The chain uses TRBV12-3 or TRBV12-4 and TRBJ1-1; weak D call: TRBD1 (6 bases). Trimming stripped 5 bases from V and 1 base from J, with 11 bases between. The CDR3 consists of 14 residues. CDR3 in DNA: TGTGCCAGCAGTCCGGGACACAAGAACACTGAAGCTTTCTTT. Translated, it gives CASSPGHKNTEAFF.

This clonotype came up a few times. The chain employs TRBV29-1 and TRBJ1-2; D might be TRBD1 (5 bases). This CDR3 spans 12 amino acids. In germline, CDR1 is SQVTM, CDR2 ANQGSEA. V was clipped by 3 bases and J by 7 bases, with 12 bases between them. CDR3 residues: CSVDPGGSGYTF. The CDR3 bases are TGCAGCGTTGACCCCGGGGGATCTGGCTACACCTTC.

Here the CDR3 reads CASSLGSVSYNSPLHF. For the CDR3, the DNA is TGTGCCAGCAGCTTAGGTAGTGTCTCCTATAATTCACCCCTCCACTTT. V usage is TRBV13 and J usage is TRBJ1-6; D call uncertain. Germline CDR1 is PRHDT and CDR2 is FYEKMQ (reference sequence). Trimming pared 0 bases from V and 0 bases from J, leaving 6 bases between. There are 16 residues in the CDR3.

This clonotype was counted only a few times. This chain links TRBV6-6 with TRBJ2-3; TRBD2 matches at 9 bases. Germline V gives CDR1 MNHNY, CDR2 SVGAGI (reference sequence). The CDR3 has 17 residues. With 2 bases clipped from V and 4 bases from J, the junction kept 10 bases outside the gene matches. The CDR3 nucleotides read TGTGCCAGCAGTTACGATGGGAGCGGGGGGATATCAGATACGCAGTATTTT. Translating it yields CASSYDGSGGISDTQYF.

The rearrangement links TRBV6-5 to TRBJ1-6, with D perhaps TRBD1 (5 bases). The CDR3 is 19 residues long. Germline V gene data show CDR1 as MNHEY and CDR2 as SVGAGI. V dropped 4 bases and J dropped 0 bases, with 19 bases sitting between them. This CDR3 is CASSFSDTDLDSYNSPLHF. Here the CDR3 DNA reads TGTGCCAGCAGTTTCTCGGACACAGATCTGGACTCCTATAATTCACCCCTCCACTTT.

DNA of the CDR3: TGCAGTGCTAGCAAGACTAGCGGGGCCTACGAGCAGTACTTC. This sequence encodes CSASKTSGAYEQYF. The rearrangement uses TRBV20-1 and TRBJ2-7, with TRBD2 identical over 11 bases. The junction had 3 bases not matched to a gene; V was cut back by 3 bases and J by 2 bases. Germline V gene lookup returns CDR1 DFQATT and CDR2 SNEGSKA (reference sequence). CDR3 size: 14 residues.

The rearrangement joins TRBV6-1 to TRBJ2-1, with 9 bases that match TRBD1. Matching the DNA end better, TRBJ2-7 makes the J call doubtful. This CDR3 region has 15 residues. The germline CDR1 and CDR2 sequences are MNHNS and SASEGT. The CDR3 region has the DNA TGTGCCAGCAAAGTGGACAGGGGTGTCTACAATGAGCAGTACTTC. It specifies CASKVDRGVYNEQYF.

This clonotype has a handful of counts. The J gene is TRBJ2-1, the V gene TRBV6-2 or TRBV6-3, with a possible D match to TRBD2 (5 bases). V was pared by 2 bases and J by 2 bases, with 13 bases between. Per germline, CDR1 MNHEY and CDR2 SVGEGT. The CDR3 covers 16 residues. CDR3 region: CASSYPPGSTYNEQFF. DNA for the CDR3: TGTGCCAGCAGTTACCCACCGGGGAGCACCTACAATGAGCAGTTCTTC.

V gene TRBV20-1 combines with J gene TRBJ1-6, with D perhaps matching TRBD1 (5 bases). The CDR3 runs to 13 residues. CDR1 is DFQATT, CDR2 SNEGSKA, per germline (reference sequence). In DNA, the CDR3 is TGCACTTTGACGACAGATCTTAATTCACCCCTCCACTTT. Protein sequence: CTLTTDLNSPLHF.

With regard to this clonotype: One junction end does not reproduce the germline sequence, and a read error may be involved. The chain uses TRBV27 and TRBJ2-7; weak D call: TRBD2 (5 bases). The germline CDR1 and CDR2 sequences are MNHEY and SMNVEV (reference sequence). The CDR3 covers 13 residues. The CDR3 DNA reads TGTGCCTGCAGTGCGTTAGGGAGCTACGAGCAGTACTTC. Amino acid sequence: CACSALGSYEQYF.

V and J are TRBV29-1 and TRBJ2-3; D is unclear. Germline lookup yields CDR1 SQVTM and CDR2 ANQGSEA. V was pared by 7 bases and J by 2 bases, with 16 bases between. This CDR3 is 14 amino acids long. The DNA of the CDR3 is TGCAGCGCCCGACGGGCAGTGCTCACAGATACGCAGTATTTT. Translating it yields CSARRAVLTDTQYF.

The J gene is TRBJ1-2, the V gene TRBV4-1; 8 positions agree with TRBD1. After removal of 8 bases from V and 6 bases from J, the junction contained 20 bases not matched to a gene. CDR3 length: 17 amino acids. Germline CDR1 reads MGHRA; CDR2 reads YSYEKL. CDR3 sequence: CASGQDLFPTGGDGYTF. The CDR3 nucleotides are TGCGCCAGCGGTCAAGATCTATTCCCAACAGGGGGTGATGGCTACACCTTC.

This chain connects TRBV6-1 to TRBJ1-1; the D gene is possibly TRBD1 (6 bases). The CDR3 has 14 amino acids. V shed 5 bases and J shed 6 bases, with 16 bases lying between them. Germline-derived CDR1 and CDR2 are MNHNS and SASEGT. CDR3 sequence reads: CASSRGGSGSEAFF. As DNA, the CDR3 is TGTGCCAGCAGTCGCGGGGGCAGCGGGTCTGAAGCTTTCTTT.

The V gene is TRBV6-5, the J gene TRBJ2-3; 7 bases fit TRBD2. The ends lost 0 bases at V and 0 bases at J; junction bases unmatched: 3. The CDR3 is 16 amino acids. Per germline, CDR1 MNHEY and CDR2 SVGAGI. The CDR3 loop reads CASSYSLAASTDTQYF. The CDR3 nucleotides read TGTGCCAGCAGTTACTCCCTAGCGGCTAGCACAGATACGCAGTATTTT.

This clonotype has just a few counts. This may stem from a read error, because a much larger clone lies one nucleotide away. The rearrangement joins TRBV20-1 to TRBJ1-2, with 7 bases lining up with TRBD1. Unmatched junction bases numbered 5, after V lost 1 base and J lost 6 bases. From germline, CDR1 is DFQATT and CDR2 SNEGSKA (reference sequence). The CDR3 is 13 amino acids. The CDR3 DNA reads as TGCAGTGCTAGAGGGGGAAGGGGGCATGGCTACACCTTC. This codes for CSARGGRGHGYTF.

In its sample, this clonotype was seen a few times. This rearrangement joins TRBV12-3 or TRBV12-4 to TRBJ2-3, with TRBD2 as a possible D gene (5 bases). Trimming removed 2 bases at V and 8 bases at J, with 14 bases between. This CDR3 has 14 residues. For the CDR3, the DNA is TGTGCCAGCAGTTTAAAAGGAGGCCCCCCTACGCAGTATTTT. Translation: CASSLKGGPPTQYF.

With regard to this clonotype: At one of its ends the junction is not consistent with the germline gene, which may arise from a read error. V usage is TRBV6-5 and J usage is TRBJ2-1; the D gene is possibly TRBD2 (7 bases). CDR1 is MNHEY, CDR2 SVGAGI, per germline. The CDR3 totals 16 residues. The CDR3 region is CASTKKGGYRNNERFF. The DNA for the CDR3 is TGTGCCAGCACCAAAAAGGGGGGGTACAGGAACAATGAGCGGTTCTTC.

The chain uses TRBV7-9 and TRBJ2-7; TRBD1 matches at 7 bases. The CDR3 length is 14 residues. The germline V gene encodes CDR1 SEHNR and CDR2 FQNEAQ (reference sequence). V lost 7 bases and J lost 4; bases outside the gene matches: 10. DNA for the CDR3: TGTGCCAGCACCTCCACAGGGGTCCTTTACGAGCAGTACTTC. Translating it yields CASTSTGVLYEQYF. The full variable domain, its missing parts supplied by reference TRBV7-9 and TRBJ2-7, is DTGVSQNPRHKITKRGQNVTFRCDPISEHNRLYWYRQTLGQGPEFLTYFQNEAQLEKSRLLSDRFSAERPKGSFSTLEIQRTEQGDSAMYLCASTSTGVLYEQYFGPGTRLTVT.

The V and J genes are TRBV15 and TRBJ1-4; the D is unclear. Trimming cost V 1 base and J 4 bases, with 10 bases left between them. Germline V gives CDR1 LNHNV, CDR2 YYDKDF (reference sequence). The CDR3 is made up of 15 amino acids. CDR3 sequence (DNA): TGTGCCACCAGCAGAGGGAGGACGGTTAATGAAAAACTGTTTTTT. This gives the protein CATSRGRTVNEKLFF.